This entry features one T cell receptor beta chain sequence. In the PCR, 60 Vbeta and 13 Jbeta primers were used. The repertoire was sequenced with immunoSEQ multiplex PCR; TCRdb's copy has only in-frame clones and lacks some. The top ten hold 2% to 2.5% of the sample, which has some 130,000 clones, over 70% seen once. The CDR3 runs to 16 residues. In germline, CDR1 is KGHSH, CDR2 LQKENI. The ends were cut back, 3 bases at V and 0 bases at J, with 14 bases in the middle. The data stem from a study of cytomegalovirus exposure and HLA in healthy donors. Sequencing was performed on PBMCs. The V call is TRBV18, the J call TRBJ2-5; D perhaps matches TRBD1 (5 bases). The clonotype originates from a man aged 25-45 years in good health and CMV-seronegative. CDR3 nucleotides: TGTGCCAGCTCACCGCGGACAAAGACGCACCAAGAGACCCAGTACTTC. This encodes CASSPRTKTHQETQYF.